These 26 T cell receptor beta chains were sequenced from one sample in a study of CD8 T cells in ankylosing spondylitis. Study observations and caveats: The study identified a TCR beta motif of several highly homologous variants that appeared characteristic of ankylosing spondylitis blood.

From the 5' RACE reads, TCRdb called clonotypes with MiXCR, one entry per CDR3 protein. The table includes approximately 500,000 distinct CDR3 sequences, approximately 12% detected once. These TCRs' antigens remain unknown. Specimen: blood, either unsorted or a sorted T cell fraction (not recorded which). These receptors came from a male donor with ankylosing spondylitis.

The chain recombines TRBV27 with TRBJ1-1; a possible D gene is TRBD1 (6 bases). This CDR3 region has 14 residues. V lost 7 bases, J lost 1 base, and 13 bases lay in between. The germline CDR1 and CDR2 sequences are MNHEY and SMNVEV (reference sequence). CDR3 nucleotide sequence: TGTGCCAGCACCTCCGGACAGCGGAACACTGAAGCTTTCTTT. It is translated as CASTSGQRNTEAFF.

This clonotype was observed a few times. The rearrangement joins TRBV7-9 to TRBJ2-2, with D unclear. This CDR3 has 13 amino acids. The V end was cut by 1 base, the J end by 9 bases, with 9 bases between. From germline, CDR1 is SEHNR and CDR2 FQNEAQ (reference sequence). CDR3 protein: CASSLGIDWELFF. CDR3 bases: TGTGCCAGCAGCTTAGGAATTGACTGGGAGCTGTTTTTT.

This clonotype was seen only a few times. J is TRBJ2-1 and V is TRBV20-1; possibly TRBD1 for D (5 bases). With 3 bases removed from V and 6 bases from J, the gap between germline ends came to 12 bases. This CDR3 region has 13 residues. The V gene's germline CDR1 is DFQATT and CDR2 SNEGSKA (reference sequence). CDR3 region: CSARPDRSNEQFF. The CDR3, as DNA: TGCAGTGCTAGGCCTGACAGAAGCAATGAGCAGTTCTTC.

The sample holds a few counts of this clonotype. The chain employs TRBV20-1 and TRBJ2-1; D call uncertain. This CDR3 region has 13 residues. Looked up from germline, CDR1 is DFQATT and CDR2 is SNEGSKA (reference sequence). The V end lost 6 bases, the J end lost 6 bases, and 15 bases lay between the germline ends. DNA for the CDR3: TGCAGTGCCCCCGACGCCTTCCCCAATGAGCAGTTCTTC. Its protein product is CSAPDAFPNEQFF.

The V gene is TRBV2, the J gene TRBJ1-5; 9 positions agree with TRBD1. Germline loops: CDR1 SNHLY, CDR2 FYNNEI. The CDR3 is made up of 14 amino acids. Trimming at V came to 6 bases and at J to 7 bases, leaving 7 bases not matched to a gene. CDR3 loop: CASSQQGARQPQHF. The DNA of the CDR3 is TGTGCCAGCAGCCAACAGGGGGCGCGGCAGCCCCAGCATTTT.

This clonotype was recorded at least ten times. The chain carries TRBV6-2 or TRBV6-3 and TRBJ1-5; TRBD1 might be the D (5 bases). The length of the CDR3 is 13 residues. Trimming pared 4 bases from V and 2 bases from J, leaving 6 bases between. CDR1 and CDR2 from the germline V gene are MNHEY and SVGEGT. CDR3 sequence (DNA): TGTGCCAGCAGTTTCAGGGGCAATCAGCCCCAGCATTTT. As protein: CASSFRGNQPQHF.

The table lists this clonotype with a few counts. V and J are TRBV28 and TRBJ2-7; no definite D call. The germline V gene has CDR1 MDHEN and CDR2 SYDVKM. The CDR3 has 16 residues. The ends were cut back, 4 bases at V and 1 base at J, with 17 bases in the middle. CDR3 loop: CASSSLKWGDSYEQYV. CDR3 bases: TGTGCCAGCAGTTCCCTCAAGTGGGGTGATTCCTACGAGCAGTACGTC.

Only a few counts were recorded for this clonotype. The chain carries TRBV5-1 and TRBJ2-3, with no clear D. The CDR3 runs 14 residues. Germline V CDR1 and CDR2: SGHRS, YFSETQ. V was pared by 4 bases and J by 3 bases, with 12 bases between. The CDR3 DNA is TGCGCCAGCAGCCGATCCTTAGAGACAGATACGCAGTATTTT. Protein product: CASSRSLETDTQYF.

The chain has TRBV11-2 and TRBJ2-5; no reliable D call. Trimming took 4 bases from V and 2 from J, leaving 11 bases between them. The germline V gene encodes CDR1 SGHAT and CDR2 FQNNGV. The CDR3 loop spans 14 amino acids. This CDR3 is CASSYLSGQETQYF. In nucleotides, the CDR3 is TGTGCCAGCAGCTACTTGTCAGGACAAGAGACCCAGTACTTC.

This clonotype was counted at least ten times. The CDR3 region has the DNA TGTGCCAGCAGTGGCACGGACAGGGCGTTCGTAAATGAGCAGTTCTTC. It yields the protein CASSGTDRAFVNEQFF. This rearrangement joins TRBV2 to TRBJ2-1; 8 positions match TRBD1. The CDR3 loop spans 16 amino acids. The J segment lost 7 bases and the V segment lost 4 bases, leaving 12 bases of the junction unmatched. Germline assignment: CDR1 SNHLY and CDR2 FYNNEI.

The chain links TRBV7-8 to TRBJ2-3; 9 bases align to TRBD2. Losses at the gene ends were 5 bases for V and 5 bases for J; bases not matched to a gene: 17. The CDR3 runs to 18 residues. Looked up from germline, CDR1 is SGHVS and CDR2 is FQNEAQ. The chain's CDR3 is CASSPLGEAGGPGDTQYF. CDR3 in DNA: TGTGCCAGCAGCCCCCTCGGAGAGGCGGGAGGGCCCGGAGATACGCAGTATTTT.

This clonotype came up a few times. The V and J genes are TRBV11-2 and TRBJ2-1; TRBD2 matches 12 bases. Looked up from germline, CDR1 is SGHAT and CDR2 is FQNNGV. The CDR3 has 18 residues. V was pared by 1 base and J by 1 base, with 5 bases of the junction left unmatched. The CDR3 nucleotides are TGTGCCAGCAGCTTAGTGGGACTAGCGGGCAAATCCTACAATGAGCAGTTCTTC. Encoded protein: CASSLVGLAGKSYNEQFF.

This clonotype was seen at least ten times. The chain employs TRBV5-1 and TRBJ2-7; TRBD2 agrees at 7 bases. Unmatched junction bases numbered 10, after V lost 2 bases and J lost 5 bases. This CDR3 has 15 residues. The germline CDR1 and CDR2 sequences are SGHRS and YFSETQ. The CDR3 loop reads CASSFTAGVWNEQYF. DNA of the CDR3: TGCGCCAGCAGCTTCACTGCGGGAGTTTGGAACGAGCAGTACTTC.

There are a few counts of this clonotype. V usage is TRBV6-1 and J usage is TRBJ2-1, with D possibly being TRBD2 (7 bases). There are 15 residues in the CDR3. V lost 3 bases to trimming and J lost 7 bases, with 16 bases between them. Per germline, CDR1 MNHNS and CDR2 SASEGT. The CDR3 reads CASSDKVRGANEQFF. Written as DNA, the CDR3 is TGTGCCAGCAGTGACAAGGTACGGGGGGCGAATGAGCAGTTCTTC.

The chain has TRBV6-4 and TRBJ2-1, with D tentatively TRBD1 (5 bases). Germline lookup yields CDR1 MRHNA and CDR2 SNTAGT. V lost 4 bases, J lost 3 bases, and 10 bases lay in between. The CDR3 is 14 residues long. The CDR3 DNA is TGTGCCAGCAGTGCCGATCAGGGCTACAATGAGCAGTTCTTC. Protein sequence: CASSADQGYNEQFF.

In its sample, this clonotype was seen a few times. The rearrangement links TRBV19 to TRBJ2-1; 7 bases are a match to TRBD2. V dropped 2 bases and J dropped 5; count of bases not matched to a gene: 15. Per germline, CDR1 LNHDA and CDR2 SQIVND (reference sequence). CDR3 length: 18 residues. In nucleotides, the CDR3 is TGTGCCAGTAGTATAAGGCCCGGTCGCGGGAGTTTGAACAATGAGCAGTTCTTC. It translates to CASSIRPGRGSLNNEQFF.

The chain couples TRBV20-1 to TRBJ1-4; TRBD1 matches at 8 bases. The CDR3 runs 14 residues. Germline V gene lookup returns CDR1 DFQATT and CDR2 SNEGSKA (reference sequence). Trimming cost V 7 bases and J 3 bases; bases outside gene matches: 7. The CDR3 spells CSVPTGAANEKLFF. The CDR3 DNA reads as TGCAGTGTTCCGACAGGGGCAGCTAATGAAAAACTGTTTTTT.

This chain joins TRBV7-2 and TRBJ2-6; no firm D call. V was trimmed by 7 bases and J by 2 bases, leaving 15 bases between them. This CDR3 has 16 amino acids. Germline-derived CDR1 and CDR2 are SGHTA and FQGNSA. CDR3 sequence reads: CASIPRRYAGANVLTF. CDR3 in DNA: TGTGCCAGCATCCCGCGAAGGTACGCTGGGGCCAACGTCCTGACTTTC.

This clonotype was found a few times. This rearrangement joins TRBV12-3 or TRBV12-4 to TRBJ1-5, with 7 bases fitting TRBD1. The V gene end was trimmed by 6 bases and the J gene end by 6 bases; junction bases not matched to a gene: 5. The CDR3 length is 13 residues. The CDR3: CASSPTGLQPQHF. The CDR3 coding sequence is TGTGCCAGCAGCCCGACAGGGCTTCAGCCCCAGCATTTT.

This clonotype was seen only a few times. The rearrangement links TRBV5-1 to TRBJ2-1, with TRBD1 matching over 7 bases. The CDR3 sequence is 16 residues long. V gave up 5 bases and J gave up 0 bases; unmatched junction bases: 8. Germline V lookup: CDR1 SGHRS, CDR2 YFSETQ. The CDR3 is CASRRERDSSYNEQFF. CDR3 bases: TGCGCCAGCAGAAGGGAAAGGGACAGCTCCTACAATGAGCAGTTCTTC.

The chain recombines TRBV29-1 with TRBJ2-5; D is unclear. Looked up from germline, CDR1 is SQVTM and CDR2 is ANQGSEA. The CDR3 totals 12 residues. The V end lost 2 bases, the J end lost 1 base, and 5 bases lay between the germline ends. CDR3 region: CSVEQFQETQYF. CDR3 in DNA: TGCAGCGTTGAACAGTTCCAAGAGACCCAGTACTTC.

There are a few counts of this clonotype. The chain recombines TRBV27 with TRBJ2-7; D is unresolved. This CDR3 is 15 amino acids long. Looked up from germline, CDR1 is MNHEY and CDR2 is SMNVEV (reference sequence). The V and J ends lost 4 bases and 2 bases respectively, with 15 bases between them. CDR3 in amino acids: CASSYQILGPYEQYF. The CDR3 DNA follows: TGTGCCAGCAGTTATCAGATCCTAGGGCCCTACGAGCAGTACTTC.

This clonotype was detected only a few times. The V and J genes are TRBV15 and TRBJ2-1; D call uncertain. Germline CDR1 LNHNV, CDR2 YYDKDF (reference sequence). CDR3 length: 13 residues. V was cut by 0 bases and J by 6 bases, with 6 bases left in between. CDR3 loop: CATSRDGPNEQFF. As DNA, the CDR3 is TGTGCCACCAGCAGAGATGGACCCAATGAGCAGTTCTTC. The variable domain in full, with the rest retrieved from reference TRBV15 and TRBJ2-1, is DAMVIQNPRYQVTQFGKPVTLSCSQTLNHNVMYWYQQKSSQAPKLLFHYYDKDFNNEADTPDNFQSRRPNTSFCFLDIRSPGLGDTAMYLCATSRDGPNEQFFGPGTRLTVL.

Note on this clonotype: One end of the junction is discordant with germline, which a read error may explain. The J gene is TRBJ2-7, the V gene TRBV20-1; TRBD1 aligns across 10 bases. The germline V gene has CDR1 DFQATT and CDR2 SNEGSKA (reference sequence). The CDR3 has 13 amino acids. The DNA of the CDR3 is TGCAGTGCCCCGGGACAGGGGACCTACGAGCACTACTTC. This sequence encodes CSAPGQGTYEHYF.

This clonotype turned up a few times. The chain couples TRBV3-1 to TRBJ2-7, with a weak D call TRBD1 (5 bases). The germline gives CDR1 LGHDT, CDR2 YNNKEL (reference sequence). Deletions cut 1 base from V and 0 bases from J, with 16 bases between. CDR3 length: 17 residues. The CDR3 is CASSQGIGRVGSYEQYF. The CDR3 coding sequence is TGTGCCAGCAGCCAAGGGATAGGCAGGGTCGGCTCCTACGAGCAGTACTTC.

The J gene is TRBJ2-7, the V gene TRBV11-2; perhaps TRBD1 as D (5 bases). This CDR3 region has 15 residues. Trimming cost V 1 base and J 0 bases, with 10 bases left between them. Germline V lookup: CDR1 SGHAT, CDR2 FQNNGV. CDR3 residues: CASSLVQGSSYEQYV. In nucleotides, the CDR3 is TGTGCCAGCAGCTTAGTTCAGGGAAGCTCCTACGAGCAGTACGTC.